The present T cell receptor beta chain was sequenced within a study of spatial heterogeneity in lung cancer. The germline V gene has CDR1 SQVTM and CDR2 ANQGSEA. V lost 7 bases and J 0 bases, leaving 15 bases between the germline ends. This CDR3 is 15 amino acids long. Indicated time point: sample taken at primary tumor resection. Researchers sequenced whole RNA taken from tumor, nontumor lung or frozen PBMC without sorting. Each CDR3 protein is one row after TCRdb ran MiXCR on the 5' RACE reads. The repertoire holds about 9,200 distinct CDR3 sequences, with under 9% as singletons. This clonotype has a count of ten or more.

This chain links TRBV29-1 with TRBJ2-2, with D perhaps TRBD1 (6 bases). Sequencing was performed on PBMCs, taken at surgery. The TCR was taken from a female donor with early-stage non-small cell lung cancer. Written as DNA, the CDR3 is TGCAGCGCTCAACTTGGGACAACGAACACCGGGGAGCTGTTTTTT. This translates into CSAQLGTTNTGELFF.